Included here is one TCR beta chain sequence, with context. The primer mix had 60 Vbeta and 13 Jbeta primers. Generated by immunoSEQ multiplex PCR, the TCRdb table keeps only in-frame clones and is missing some. This repertoire shows roughly 200,000 clones, 75% to 85% found once; its top ten account for 14%. These data originate in a study of cytomegalovirus exposure and HLA in healthy donors. The J segment lost 4 bases and the V segment lost 5 bases, leaving 3 bases of the junction unmatched. The CDR3 is made up of 13 amino acids. Per germline, CDR1 MNHEY and CDR2 SVGAGI. V is TRBV6-5 and J is TRBJ1-2; 8 bases line up with TRBD1. This clonotype was obtained from a woman aged 25 to 39 in good health and CMV-seropositive. Source material: PBMCs. In DNA, the CDR3 is TGTGCCAGCAGTCCGGACAGGGCCTATGGCTACACCTTC. Its protein is CASSPDRAYGYTF.